One sample yielded the 4 T cell receptor beta chains listed below, sequenced in a study of blood T cells in healthy people across ages. Sample-barcoded 5' priming and a J-beta primer mix drove a second PCR of roughly 6 to 12 cycles. MiXCR was run by TCRdb on the 5' RACE reads, yielding one entry per CDR3 protein. Of roughly 680,000 distinct CDR3 sequences listed, over 40% are singletons. Source material: blood. These receptors were collected from a woman older than 75 in good health.

This clonotype occurred many times. This sequence joins TRBV29-1 and TRBJ2-5; no firm D call. The CDR3 loop spans 12 amino acids. V dropped 5 bases and J dropped 2 bases, with 9 bases sitting between them. Germline-derived CDR1 and CDR2 are SQVTM and ANQGSEA. This CDR3 reads CSVKDGQETQYF. In DNA, the CDR3 is TGCAGCGTTAAGGACGGGCAAGAGACCCAGTACTTC.

This clonotype was recorded a few times. The chain joins TRBV11-3 to TRBJ2-1; tentative D call: TRBD2 (5 bases). The CDR3 has 14 amino acids. Between the trimmed V and J ends, which lost 3 bases and 6 bases, there was a span of 12 bases. Per the germline V gene, CDR1 is SGHNT and CDR2 is YENEEA. The CDR3 DNA sequence: TGTGCCAGCAGCTTTTGGGCTAGCAGCAATGAGCAGTTCTTC. It encodes CASSFWASSNEQFF.

The chain links TRBV4-2 to TRBJ2-4, with 8 bases aligning to TRBD2. After removal of 4 bases from V and 9 bases from J, the junction contained 5 bases not matched to a gene. CDR3 length: 13 amino acids. Germline V gene data show CDR1 as LGHNA and CDR2 as YNFKEQ. CDR3 sequence reads: CASSRGLVGIQYF. For the CDR3, the DNA is TGTGCCAGCAGCCGGGGACTAGTCGGCATTCAGTACTTC.

The rearrangement uses TRBV12-3 or TRBV12-4 and TRBJ2-5; the match to TRBD1 covers 9 bases. There are 15 residues in the CDR3. J gave up 4 bases and V 5 bases, and 8 bases lay outside the gene matches. The CDR3 coding sequence is TGTGCCAGCAGTCCTCGGGACAGGGCGATAGAGACCCAGTACTTC. It translates to CASSPRDRAIETQYF.